The 27 T cell receptor beta chains presented below share a single source sample, sequenced in a study of cytomegalovirus exposure and HLA in healthy donors. It was with 60 Vbeta and 13 Jbeta primers that the PCR ran. Only in-frame clones appear in the TCRdb table, and some are missing; sequencing was by immunoSEQ multiplex PCR. The table has under 200,000 clones, more than 70% seen once. The sample consisted of PBMCs. The receptors come from a man younger than 40 in good health and CMV-seronegative.

This chain links TRBV5-5 with TRBJ2-6; tentative D call: TRBD1 (6 bases). Per germline, CDR1 SGHKS and CDR2 YYEKEE (reference sequence). This CDR3 spans 19 amino acids. V was clipped by 0 bases and J by 4 bases, with 20 bases between them. The CDR3: CASSLAAAGVLSGANVLTF. CDR3 nucleotide sequence: TGTGCCAGCAGCTTGGCCGCGGCAGGGGTGTTATCAGGGGCCAACGTCCTGACTTTC.

The chain combines TRBV27 with TRBJ2-7; D call uncertain. The CDR3 length is 14 residues. CDR1 is MNHEY and CDR2 is SMNVEV in the germline V gene (reference sequence). V was shortened by 1 base and J by 4 bases, with 11 bases between the two germline ends. This chain's CDR3 is CASSLFRGQYEQYF. DNA for the CDR3: TGTGCCAGCAGTTTATTTCGCGGTCAGTACGAGCAGTACTTC.

This clone was detected only a few times. V usage is TRBV30 and J usage is TRBJ2-7, with 9 nucleotides matching TRBD2. The germline gives CDR1 GTSNPN, CDR2 SVGIG (reference sequence). J was trimmed by 6 bases and V by 2 bases; bases with no gene match: 5. The CDR3 covers 13 residues. This chain's CDR3 is CAWSNSGRSEQYF. As DNA, the CDR3 is TGTGCCTGGAGTAATAGCGGGAGATCCGAGCAGTACTTC.

The V call is TRBV7-8, the J call TRBJ2-7, with a tentative D call TRBD2 (5 bases). This CDR3 has 15 amino acids. Trimming left V 5 bases short and J 4 bases short, with 18 bases between. Germline CDR1 SGHVS, CDR2 FQNEAQ. The CDR3 spells CASSPSDGKFYEQYF. CDR3 coding DNA: TGTGCCAGCAGCCCCTCGGACGGGAAATTTTACGAGCAGTACTTC. The whole variable domain, remainder taken from reference TRBV7-8 and TRBJ2-7, is GAGVSQSPRYKVAKRGQDVALRCDPISGHVSLFWYQQALGQGPEFLTYFQNEAQLDKSGLPSDRFFAERPEGSVSTLKIQRTQQEDSAVYLCASSPSDGKFYEQYFGPGTRLTVT.

This sequence joins TRBV10-1 and TRBJ2-7, with D possibly TRBD1 on 5 matching bases. The CDR3 runs 13 residues. Germline V gene data show CDR1 as WNHNN and CDR2 as SYGVQD (reference sequence). V lost 2 bases and J 3 bases, leaving 8 bases between the germline ends. The DNA of the CDR3 is TGCGCCAGCAGTGAGGGCCAGGGCTACGAGCAGTACTTC. Amino acids: CASSEGQGYEQYF.

The rearrangement links TRBV29-1 to TRBJ2-5, with 10 bases fitting TRBD2. Germline loops: CDR1 SQVTM, CDR2 ANQGSEA. The trim removed 5 bases at V and 3 bases at J, leaving 0 bases unmatched. There are 12 residues in the CDR3. CDR3 nucleotide sequence: TGCAGCGTTCTAGCGGGGGAAGAGACCCAGTACTTC. Translated: CSVLAGEETQYF.

The rearrangement links TRBV5-5 to TRBJ1-2, with D tentatively TRBD1 (6 bases). The CDR3 is made up of 13 amino acids. The V gene's germline CDR1 is SGHKS and CDR2 YYEKEE (reference sequence). The V end lost 0 bases, the J end lost 7 bases, and 10 bases lay between the germline ends. CDR3 residues: CASSLDQGPGYTF. For the CDR3, the DNA is TGTGCCAGCAGCTTGGACCAGGGGCCTGGCTACACCTTC.

CDR3 sequence (DNA): TGCGCCAGCAGCTTATACAGGGGAGAGGGAGAGACCCAGTACTTC. This translates into CASSLYRGEGETQYF. V usage is TRBV5-1 and J usage is TRBJ2-5; 7 bases are a match to TRBD1. The CDR3 length is 15 residues. Germline V gene data show CDR1 as SGHRS and CDR2 as YFSETQ. V lost 2 bases to trimming and J lost 4 bases; unmatched junction nucleotides: 8.

The chain has TRBV4-2 and TRBJ2-3; D remains ambiguous. The V end lost 0 bases, the J end lost 5 bases, and 3 bases lay between the germline ends. Germline values: CDR1 LGHNA, CDR2 YNFKEQ. The CDR3 extends over 12 amino acids. CDR3 loop: CASSQDRDTQYF. DNA of the CDR3: TGTGCCAGCAGCCAAGATCGAGATACGCAGTATTTT.

The CDR3 DNA follows: TGTGCCAGCAGCGTAGGGGCAGGGCATGGCTACACCTTC. Protein product: CASSVGAGHGYTF. This chain joins TRBV9 and TRBJ1-2, with D perhaps TRBD1 (5 bases). The germline gives CDR1 SGDLS, CDR2 YYNGEE. Trimming removed 0 bases at V and 6 bases at J, with 9 bases between. The CDR3 extends over 13 amino acids.

CDR3 nucleotides: TGCGCCAGGCCGGGACAGGGCGTTTTTTTTAACACTGAAGCTTTCTTT. Amino acids: CARPGQGVFFNTEAFF. The rearrangement joins TRBV10-1 to TRBJ1-1, with 9 bases matching TRBD1. The CDR3 is made up of 16 amino acids. The junction had 13 bases not matched to a gene; V was cut back by 9 bases and J by 2 bases. Germline CDR1 and CDR2: WNHNN and SYGVQD (reference sequence).

This chain joins TRBV5-4 and TRBJ2-7, with TRBD2 matching over 10 bases. The CDR3 is 15 residues long. CDR1 and CDR2 (germline): SGHNT, YYREEE (reference sequence). J lost 4 bases, V lost 6 bases, and 10 bases had no gene match. The chain's CDR3 is CASTDPSGGGYEQYF. CDR3 nucleotide sequence: TGTGCCAGCACCGACCCTAGCGGGGGAGGATACGAGCAGTACTTC.

V is TRBV6-1 and J is TRBJ2-5; 7 bases fit TRBD2. V trimming: 0 bases; J trimming: 5 bases; junction bases outside the gene matches: 9. Germline V lookup: CDR1 MNHNS, CDR2 SASEGT. The CDR3 contains 16 residues. The CDR3 DNA sequence: TGTGCCAGCAGTGAAGCGGGACTACCGAAAGGGGAGACCCAGTACTTC. It yields the protein CASSEAGLPKGETQYF.

The chain combines TRBV18 with TRBJ2-5, with D unclear. The CDR3 loop spans 12 amino acids. V was shortened by 2 bases and J by 8 bases, with 9 bases between the two germline ends. Germline V gives CDR1 KGHSH, CDR2 LQKENI. The CDR3 sequence is CASSPIEATQYF. The CDR3 DNA is TGTGCCAGCTCACCAATTGAAGCTACCCAGTACTTC.

The gene calls are TRBV6-1 and TRBJ1-4; 9 nucleotides line up with TRBD1. Trimming at V came to 4 bases and at J to 7 bases, leaving 10 bases not matched to a gene. CDR1 and CDR2 from the germline V gene are MNHNS and SASEGT. This CDR3 is 16 amino acids long. This CDR3 reads CASSARGTGRSEKLFF. The CDR3 DNA reads TGTGCCAGCAGTGCAAGGGGGACAGGGAGGAGTGAAAAACTGTTTTTT.

J is TRBJ2-1 and V is TRBV7-8; 12 nucleotides agree with TRBD2. This CDR3 is built from 17 residues. J was trimmed by 1 base and V by 3 bases; bases with no gene match: 4. Germline-derived CDR1 and CDR2 are SGHVS and FQNEAQ. CDR3 DNA sequence: TGTGCCAGCAGCTTTTTGCTAGCGGGGGGGTCCTACAATGAGCAGTTCTTC. It yields the protein CASSFLLAGGSYNEQFF.

This rearrangement joins TRBV10-1 to TRBJ2-5; 14 nucleotides align to TRBD2. Losses at the gene ends were 10 bases for V and 4 bases for J; bases not matched to a gene: 8. Germline lookup yields CDR1 WNHNN and CDR2 SYGVQD (reference sequence). This CDR3 contains 15 residues. DNA of the CDR3: TGCGCCAACACGGGACTAGCGGGAGCGGGAGAGACCCAGTACTTC. It yields the protein CANTGLAGAGETQYF.

A single count supports this clone. The rearrangement links TRBV5-1 to TRBJ2-1, with D perhaps TRBD2 (5 bases). Germline-derived CDR1 and CDR2 are SGHRS and YFSETQ. This CDR3 has 15 residues. Trimming left V 7 bases short and J 0 bases short, with 14 bases between. The CDR3 sequence: CASPRNGSSYNEQFF. CDR3 nucleotides: TGCGCCAGCCCCAGGAATGGGAGCTCCTACAATGAGCAGTTCTTC.

In its sample, this clone was seen once. The rearrangement links TRBV6-1 to TRBJ2-3; perhaps TRBD2 as D (5 bases). This CDR3 spans 16 amino acids. Trimming shortened V by 0 bases and J by 1 base, and 11 bases separated the two germline ends. Germline CDR1 and CDR2: MNHNS and SASEGT. The CDR3 reads CASSEAGIPGTDTQYF. The CDR3 DNA follows: TGTGCCAGCAGTGAAGCCGGGATCCCCGGCACAGATACGCAGTATTTT.

The rearrangement links TRBV7-9 to TRBJ1-2; D perhaps matches TRBD1 (6 bases). The germline gives CDR1 SEHNR, CDR2 FQNEAQ (reference sequence). With 6 bases removed from V and 6 bases from J, the gap between germline ends came to 11 bases. The length of the CDR3 is 12 residues. DNA for the CDR3: TGTGCCAGCAGATCAGGGGAAGATGGCTACACCTTC. This codes for CASRSGEDGYTF.

This chain connects TRBV27 to TRBJ1-1; 12 bases are a match to TRBD1. This CDR3 contains 18 residues. Germline CDR1 and CDR2: MNHEY and SMNVEV (reference sequence). V was pared by 5 bases and J by 6 bases, with 16 bases of the junction left unmatched. The CDR3 spells CASSRRAPGQGAFAEAFF. CDR3 coding DNA: TGTGCCAGCAGTCGACGTGCTCCGGGACAGGGGGCGTTCGCTGAAGCTTTCTTT.

The chain combines TRBV15 with TRBJ2-7; 9 positions agree with TRBD1. CDR3 length equals 14 residues. J was trimmed by 5 bases and V by 6 bases; bases with no gene match: 8. Germline lookup yields CDR1 LNHNV and CDR2 YYDKDF (reference sequence). CDR3 nucleotide sequence: TGTGCCACCAGAGGGAGGACAGGGGCCCACGAGCAGTACTTC. Amino acid sequence: CATRGRTGAHEQYF.

The chain has TRBV28 and TRBJ1-4; TRBD1 is a possible D gene (6 bases). Germline V gene sequence: CDR1 MDHEN, CDR2 SYDVKM. Trimming pared 3 bases from V and 0 bases from J, leaving 17 bases between. The CDR3 consists of 18 residues. The CDR3 here is CASSLLRGGIATNEKLFF. The CDR3 nucleotides are TGTGCCAGCAGTTTGTTGAGGGGGGGAATTGCAACTAATGAAAAACTGTTTTTT.

The V and J genes are TRBV5-4 and TRBJ1-2; D gene uncertain. Germline CDR1 reads SGHNT; CDR2 reads YYREEE (reference sequence). The CDR3 is made up of 12 amino acids. V lost 6 bases and J 6 bases, leaving 12 bases between the germline ends. DNA for the CDR3: TGTGCCAGCACCCGAGGTTCCGATGGCTACACCTTC. Its protein is CASTRGSDGYTF.

This clone came up once. The gene calls are TRBV2 and TRBJ1-5; no clear D gene. This CDR3 spans 13 amino acids. Germline V lookup: CDR1 SNHLY, CDR2 FYNNEI. With 4 bases removed from V and 8 bases from J, the gap between germline ends came to 12 bases. The CDR3 is CASSVGRREPQHF. In nucleotides, the CDR3 is TGTGCCAGCAGTGTGGGCCGGAGGGAGCCCCAGCATTTT.

The chain has TRBV5-1 and TRBJ2-2; TRBD1 agrees at 12 bases. Germline CDR1 SGHRS, CDR2 YFSETQ. The V gene end was trimmed by 3 bases and the J gene end by 7 bases; junction bases not matched to a gene: 7. The CDR3 is 16 amino acids. CDR3 sequence: CASSSAGQGAGGELFF. DNA for the CDR3: TGCGCCAGCAGCTCCGCGGGACAGGGGGCCGGCGGGGAGCTGTTTTTT.

The chain carries TRBV9 and TRBJ2-3; 9 nucleotides line up with TRBD2. This CDR3 contains 16 residues. J lost 0 bases, V lost 4 bases, and 6 bases had no gene match. CDR1 and CDR2 from the germline V gene are SGDLS and YYNGEE. CDR3 coding DNA: TGTGCCAGCAGCATCACGACTAGCGGAAGCACAGATACGCAGTATTTT. Its protein product is CASSITTSGSTDTQYF.